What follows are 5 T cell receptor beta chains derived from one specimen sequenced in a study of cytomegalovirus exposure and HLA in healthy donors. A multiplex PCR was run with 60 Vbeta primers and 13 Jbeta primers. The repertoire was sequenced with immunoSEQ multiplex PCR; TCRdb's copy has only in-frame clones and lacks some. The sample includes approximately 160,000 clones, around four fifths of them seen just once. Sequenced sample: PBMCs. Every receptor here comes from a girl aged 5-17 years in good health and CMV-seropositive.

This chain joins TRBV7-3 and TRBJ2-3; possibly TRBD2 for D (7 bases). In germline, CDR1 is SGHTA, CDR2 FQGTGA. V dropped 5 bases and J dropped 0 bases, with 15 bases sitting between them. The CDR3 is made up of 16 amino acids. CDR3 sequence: CASSPRGTTSTDTQYF. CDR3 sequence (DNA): TGTGCCAGCAGCCCGCGGGGGACAACTAGCACAGATACGCAGTATTTT.

CDR3 in DNA: TGTGCCATCAGTAAGGGGGATAACGTCCTGACTTTC. Translated: CAISKGDNVLTF. The chain recombines TRBV10-3 with TRBJ2-6, with TRBD1 as a possible D gene (6 bases). CDR1 and CDR2 from the germline V gene are ENHRY and SYGVKD. This CDR3 has 12 residues. V was pared by 5 bases and J by 10 bases, with 9 bases between.

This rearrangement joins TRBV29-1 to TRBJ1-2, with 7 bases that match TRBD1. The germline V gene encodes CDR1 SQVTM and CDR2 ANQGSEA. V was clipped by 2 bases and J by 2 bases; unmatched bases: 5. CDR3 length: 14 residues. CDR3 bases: TGCAGCGTTGAAAAGTGGACAGGAAACTATGGCTACACCTTC. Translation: CSVEKWTGNYGYTF.

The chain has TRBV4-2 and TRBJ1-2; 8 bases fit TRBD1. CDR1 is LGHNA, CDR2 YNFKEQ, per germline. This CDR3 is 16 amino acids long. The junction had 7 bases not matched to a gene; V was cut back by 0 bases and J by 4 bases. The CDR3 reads CASSQDLTGAGYGYTF. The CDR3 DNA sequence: TGTGCCAGCAGCCAAGATTTGACAGGGGCGGGCTATGGCTACACCTTC.

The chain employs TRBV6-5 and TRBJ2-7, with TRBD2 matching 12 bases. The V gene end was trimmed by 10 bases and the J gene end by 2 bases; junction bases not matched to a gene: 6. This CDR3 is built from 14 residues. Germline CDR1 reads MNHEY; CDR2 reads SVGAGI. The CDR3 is CATTRLAGAYEQYF. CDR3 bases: TGTGCCACCACCCGACTAGCGGGGGCCTACGAGCAGTACTTC.